The sequence of this T cell receptor (beta chain) was determined in a study of T cells expressing NK-cell markers (dated by TCRdb to between 2020 and 2021). Some background on the complete study: Several donors provided sorted CD3+CD56+NKG2C+, CD3+CD56+NKG2C- and CD3+CD56-NKG2C+ T-cell subsets, whose TCR beta-chain repertoires were profiled. The study sequenced eight donors, all healthy volunteers chosen at random: three men and five women. Among the eight sequenced donors, seven were HCMV-seropositive and one was HCMV-seronegative. Libraries were sequenced as 2 x 150 bp reads on Illumina HiSeq 2000/2500, MiSeq or NextSeq.

HCMV serostatus was determined by detecting HCMV-specific IgG in serum with a commercial ELISA kit. Peripheral blood mononuclear cells were isolated from blood by Ficoll density gradient centrifugation. General conclusions and limits of the study: Whether the expanded NKG2C-expressing T cell clones were specific for HCMV antigens was left unclear. In several donors, the dominant CD3+CD56+NKG2C+ clonotypes were found to rank among the top 10 CD8+ clonotypes and to make up about 1.0-7.5% of CD8+ T cells. Those dominant clonotypes were again the most abundant among CD3+CD56-NKG2C+ cells in a few donors, at roughly 25-60.1%.

The CDR1 and CDR2 encoded by the germline V gene (reference sequence) are SGHNT and YYREEE. The cysteine opens and the phenylalanine closes a CDR3 of 17 amino acids. Only the protein is available. Notes on this clonotype: No antigen is known for it.

The run used an Illumina HiSeq 2000. TCR beta cDNA libraries were made by 5'RACE template switching that added a universal primer site and unique molecular identifiers. cDNA synthesis was primed from the TCR beta constant segment, followed by two successive PCR amplification steps. Turning to the authors' computational methods: MIGEC handled demultiplexing of the reads and grouping by UMI, while MiTCR was used to assemble and quantify clonotypes. To remove erroneous sequences, TCR cDNA sequences were retained only when supported by two or more reads. Downstream repertoire analysis used the tcR package, and clonotypes were matched across fractions by CDR3 nucleotide sequence plus V segment. VDJmatch was used to annotate antigen specificity against VDJdb, with one amino acid substitution allowed in CDR3. Once TCRdb had reprocessed the reads, it stored one entry per CDR3 protein sequence and supplied no DNA. The V and J calls, along with clone size, are taken from TCRdb and not from the paper's own processing. The table for this sample lists about 160,000 distinct CDR3 sequences. 20% to 25% of the sample goes to the ten largest clones.

In this chain, TRBV5-4 is recombined with TRBJ1-4. The sequencing input was blood T cells: a sorted CD56 or NKG2C T cell subset, CD4+ or CD8+ T cells, or bulk PBMC T cells (not recorded which). This clonotype originated in a man between 18 and 69 years old in good health. CDR3 region: CASSLASRISTNEKLFF.